Listed below are T cell receptor beta chains from one sample, sequenced in a study of shared clonotypes between healthy human individuals. TCRdb's copy holds only in-frame clones and misses some; the assay was immunoSEQ multiplex PCR. Among 2 million to 2.5 million clones listed, about 90% were seen once. Source material: naive CD4+ T cells from PBMCs. The receptor set was obtained from a man aged 18 to 29 in good health. Some clones in this sample may be carry-over from other donors' samples. CDR3s include the opening cysteine and the closing phenylalanine or tryptophan. D genes are given only for firm matches. Rows give clone size only sometimes, using once, few, many, or a class for an expanded clone.

V: TRBV6-1; size: once; D: TRBD2; J: TRBJ2-5; CDR3: CASSPTSWGETQYF; DNA: TGTGCCAGCAGTCCGACTAGCTGGGGAGAGACCCAGTACTTC
V: TRBV5-1; size: -; D: TRBD1; J: TRBJ1-1; CDR3: CASTLGGASHTEAFF; DNA: TGCGCCAGCACCTTAGGGGGCGCATCCCACACTGAAGCTTTCTTT
V: TRBV12-2; size: -; D: -; J: TRBJ2-1; CDR3: CASRLRGVGNEQFF; DNA: TGTGCAAGTCGCTTGCGGGGAGTAGGCAATGAGCAGTTCTTC
V: TRBV30; size: -; D: -; J: TRBJ2-7; CDR3: CAWSLTQPYEQYF; DNA: TGTGCCTGGAGCCTGACTCAGCCCTACGAGCAGTACTTC
V: TRBV7-3; size: -; D: TRBD2; J: TRBJ2-1; CDR3: CASSGEGSGRIYEQFF; DNA: TGTGCCAGCAGCGGAGAGGGTAGCGGGAGAATCTATGAGCAGTTCTTC
V: TRBV19; size: -; D: -; J: TRBJ1-4; CDR3: CASTAVGATNEKLFF; DNA: TGTGCCAGTACCGCTGTGGGTGCAACTAATGAAAAACTGTTTTTT
V: TRBV15; size: -; D: -; J: TRBJ1-4; CDR3: CATSRVGRPNEKLFF; DNA: TGTGCCACCAGCAGAGTCGGCAGGCCTAATGAAAAACTGTTTTTT
V: TRBV11-2; size: -; D: -; J: TRBJ2-1; CDR3: CASSLLGNEQFF; DNA: TGTGCCAGCAGCTTACTGGGAAATGAGCAGTTCTTC
V: TRBV7-7; size: -; D: TRBD2; J: TRBJ2-1; CDR3: CASSPFADSGTYNEQFF; DNA: TGTGCCAGCAGCCCATTTGCCGACAGCGGGACCTACAATGAGCAGTTCTTC
V: TRBV28; size: -; D: TRBD1; J: TRBJ2-7; CDR3: CASSTGGSTYEQYF; DNA: TGTGCCAGCAGTACAGGGGGTTCCACCTACGAGCAGTACTTC
V: TRBV18; size: -; D: -; J: TRBJ2-7; CDR3: CASSPSSGNYEQYF; DNA: TGTGCCAGCTCACCAAGTAGCGGAAACTACGAGCAGTACTTC
V: TRBV29-1; size: -; D: -; J: TRBJ1-1; CDR3: CSVHTGWTEAFF; DNA: TGCAGCGTCCACACGGGGTGGACTGAAGCTTTCTTT
V: TRBV28; size: -; D: -; J: TRBJ2-7; CDR3: CASSASRLPYGSEQYF; DNA: TGTGCCAGCAGTGCCTCAAGACTCCCTTATGGGTCCGAGCAGTACTTC
V: TRBV28; size: -; D: -; J: TRBJ2-5; CDR3: CASTTAGYLGTQYF; DNA: TGTGCCAGCACCACCGCAGGGTACCTAGGGACCCAGTACTTC
V: TRBV7-2; size: -; D: TRBD1; J: TRBJ1-2; CDR3: CASSLPTGVYGYTF; DNA: TGTGCCAGCAGCTTGCCCACAGGGGTCTACGGCTACACCTTC
V: TRBV9; size: -; D: TRBD2; J: TRBJ2-1; CDR3: CASSGLALNEQFF; DNA: TGTGCCAGCAGCGGACTAGCGCTGAATGAGCAGTTCTTC
V: TRBV9; size: once; D: TRBD2; J: TRBJ2-1; CDR3: CASSSGTSGRAFSSYNEQFF; DNA: TGTGCCAGCAGCTCCGGGACTAGCGGGAGGGCGTTCTCTAGCTACAATGAGCAGTTCTTC
V: TRBV7-2; size: -; D: TRBD2; J: TRBJ2-1; CDR3: CASSLTSGRAREQFF; DNA: TGTGCCAGCAGCTTAACTAGCGGGAGGGCAAGGGAGCAGTTCTTC
V: TRBV10-3; size: -; D: TRBD2; J: TRBJ2-1; CDR3: CAISPGTSGQVSYNEQFF; DNA: TGTGCCATCAGTCCCGGGACTAGCGGACAGGTATCCTACAATGAGCAGTTCTTC
V: TRBV20-1; size: once; D: -; J: TRBJ2-3; CDR3: CSASKGTSQYF; DNA: TGCAGTGCTAGCAAAGGGACCTCGCAGTATTTT
V: TRBV7-7; size: -; D: TRBD1; J: TRBJ2-7; CDR3: CASSTDRPINTPYEQYF; DNA: TGTGCCAGCAGCACGGACAGGCCGATTAATACGCCCTACGAGCAGTACTTC
V: TRBV6-1; size: -; D: TRBD2; J: TRBJ2-7; CDR3: CASSELTSGSRYEQYF; DNA: TGTGCCAGCAGTGAATTGACTAGCGGGAGCCGCTACGAGCAGTACTTC
V: TRBV10-3; size: once; D: -; J: TRBJ2-2; CDR3: CAISALPDQSTGELFF; DNA: TGTGCCATCAGTGCCCTCCCCGACCAATCCACCGGGGAGCTGTTTTTT
V: TRBV7-2; size: -; D: -; J: TRBJ2-1; CDR3: CASSLLWGNEQFF; DNA: TGTGCCAGCAGCTTATTGTGGGGCAATGAGCAGTTCTTC
V: TRBV10-3; size: -; D: -; J: TRBJ2-7; CDR3: CAISELSGQFSEQYF; DNA: TGTGCCATCAGTGAGCTCTCAGGGCAATTTTCCGAGCAGTACTTC
V: TRBV6-1; size: -; D: -; J: TRBJ2-6; CDR3: CASRPQGSGANVLTF; DNA: TGTGCCAGCAGACCGCAGGGTTCTGGGGCCAACGTCCTGACTTTC
V: TRBV5-4; size: -; D: TRBD1; J: TRBJ1-1; CDR3: CASSPRQGAGTEAFF; DNA: TGTGCCAGCAGCCCCAGACAGGGAGCAGGCACTGAAGCTTTCTTT
V: TRBV9; size: -; D: TRBD1; J: TRBJ2-3; CDR3: CASSATGGQDTQYF; DNA: TGTGCCAGCAGCGCGACAGGGGGGCAAGATACGCAGTATTTT
V: TRBV21-1; size: once; D: -; J: TRBJ2-5; CDR3: CASSKWTSGRAPPGETQYF; DNA: TGTGCCAGCAGCAAATGGACTAGCGGGAGGGCACCGCCAGGAGAGACCCAGTACTTC
V: TRBV28; size: -; D: TRBD1; J: TRBJ1-4; CDR3: CASSFDRGRGEKLFF; DNA: TGTGCCAGCAGTTTCGACAGGGGGCGCGGTGAAAAACTGTTTTTT
V: TRBV5-1; size: -; D: -; J: TRBJ1-2; CDR3: CASSWDPEGSGYTF; DNA: TGCGCCAGCAGCTGGGACCCGGAGGGTTCCGGCTACACCTTC
V: TRBV2; size: once; D: -; J: TRBJ1-1; CDR3: CASRELLMNTEAFF; DNA: TGTGCCAGCAGGGAGTTACTTATGAACACTGAAGCTTTCTTT
V: TRBV27; size: -; D: TRBD1; J: TRBJ2-7; CDR3: CASSLGQGFPREQYF; DNA: TGTGCCAGCAGTTTAGGACAGGGCTTTCCCCGCGAGCAGTACTTC
V: TRBV7-9; size: -; D: -; J: TRBJ2-6; CDR3: CASSLNARQSLGANVLTF; DNA: TGTGCCAGCAGCTTAAACGCTCGTCAGTCTCTGGGGGCCAACGTCCTGACTTTC
V: TRBV15; size: -; D: -; J: TRBJ1-2; CDR3: CATSRDPRQGGYTF; DNA: TGTGCCACCAGCAGAGATCCCCGCCAGGGTGGCTACACCTTC
V: TRBV28; size: -; D: -; J: TRBJ1-4; CDR3: CASSKIDEKLFF; DNA: TGTGCCAGCAGTAAGATAGACGAAAAACTGTTTTTT
V: TRBV9; size: -; D: TRBD1; J: TRBJ2-7; CDR3: CASVKKDRGYGEQYF; DNA: TGTGCCAGCGTAAAGAAAGACAGGGGGTACGGCGAGCAGTACTTC
V: TRBV5-1; size: -; D: -; J: TRBJ2-2; CDR3: CASSPGFANTGELFF; DNA: TGCGCCAGCAGCCCGGGGTTCGCGAACACCGGGGAGCTGTTTTTT
V: TRBV27; size: -; D: -; J: TRBJ1-3; CDR3: CASGEALGNTIYF; DNA: TGTGCCAGCGGTGAAGCGCTTGGAAACACCATATATTTT
V: TRBV18; size: -; D: -; J: TRBJ1-4; CDR3: CASSPPVSQEKLFF; DNA: TGTGCCAGCTCACCACCGGTTTCACAGGAAAAACTGTTTTTT
V: TRBV28; size: -; D: TRBD2; J: TRBJ2-1; CDR3: CASSSFSSGEFTFF; DNA: TGTGCCAGCAGCTCCTTTTCTAGCGGGGAGTTTACGTTCTTC
V: TRBV9; size: -; D: TRBD2; J: TRBJ2-5; CDR3: CASSYGLAGTGGQETQYF; DNA: TGTGCCAGCAGTTATGGACTAGCGGGAACCGGGGGCCAAGAGACCCAGTACTTC
V: TRBV7-9; size: -; D: -; J: TRBJ1-1; CDR3: CASSPRTGSGTEAFF; DNA: TGTGCCAGCAGCCCTAGAACGGGGAGTGGGACTGAAGCTTTCTTT
V: TRBV5-1; size: -; D: -; J: TRBJ2-7; CDR3: CASSLAGRVNEQYF; DNA: TGCGCCAGCAGCTTGGCGGGCAGGGTCAACGAGCAGTACTTC
V: TRBV30; size: -; D: -; J: TRBJ1-1; CDR3: CASSRSVWNTEAFF; DNA: TGTGCCTCCTCCAGATCTGTTTGGAACACTGAAGCTTTCTTT
V: TRBV7-2; size: -; D: TRBD1; J: TRBJ2-7; CDR3: CASSQNRGSVEQYF; DNA: TGTGCCAGCAGCCAGAACAGGGGGAGCGTCGAGCAGTACTTC
V: TRBV5-1; size: -; D: -; J: TRBJ2-7; CDR3: CASSRVRTDLSYEQYF; DNA: TGCGCCAGCAGCCGGGTGAGGACCGACCTATCCTACGAGCAGTACTTC
V: TRBV7-2; size: -; D: -; J: TRBJ2-7; CDR3: CASSLVAGQGEYF; DNA: TGTGCCAGCAGCTTAGTTGCTGGGCAGGGAGAGTACTTC
V: TRBV7-2; size: -; D: TRBD1; J: TRBJ2-3; CDR3: CASSFKGQSSTDTQYF; DNA: TGTGCCAGCAGCTTCAAGGGACAGAGTAGCACAGATACGCAGTATTTT
V: TRBV29-1; size: -; D: TRBD2; J: TRBJ2-1; CDR3: CSVRDYPTNEQFF; DNA: TGCAGCGTTAGGGACTATCCCACCAATGAGCAGTTCTTC
V: TRBV27; size: -; D: -; J: TRBJ2-1; CDR3: CASSLRAGPYNEQFF; DNA: TGTGCCAGCAGTTTAAGGGCTGGCCCCTACAATGAGCAGTTCTTC
V: TRBV7-3; size: -; D: TRBD2; J: TRBJ2-6; CDR3: CASSLMGSGDSGANVLTF; DNA: TGTGCCAGCAGCTTAATGGGTAGCGGGGACTCTGGGGCCAACGTCCTGACTTTC
V: TRBV9; size: -; D: -; J: TRBJ2-2; CDR3: CASSLLGTGELFF; DNA: TGTGCCAGCAGCCTACTCGGAACCGGGGAGCTGTTTTTT
V: TRBV19; size: -; D: -; J: TRBJ1-4; CDR3: CASNRLLNEKLFF; DNA: TGTGCCAGTAATAGGCTGCTCAATGAAAAACTGTTTTTT
V: TRBV7-2; size: -; D: -; J: TRBJ2-5; CDR3: CASSLGTIGETQYF; DNA: TGTGCCAGCAGCCTAGGGACGATAGGAGAGACCCAGTACTTC
V: TRBV7-2; size: -; D: TRBD1; J: TRBJ2-4; CDR3: CASSQNRGSAKNIQYF; DNA: TGTGCCAGCAGCCAGAACAGGGGCTCGGCCAAAAACATTCAGTACTTC
V: TRBV28; size: -; D: TRBD1; J: TRBJ1-5; CDR3: CASSGMTGEKYSNQPQHF; DNA: TGTGCCAGCAGTGGGATGACAGGGGAAAAATATAGCAATCAGCCCCAGCATTTT
V: TRBV10-3; size: -; D: -; J: TRBJ2-7; CDR3: CAISELKADYEQYF; DNA: TGTGCCATCAGTGAGTTAAAGGCCGACTACGAGCAGTACTTC
V: TRBV9; size: -; D: TRBD1; J: TRBJ2-1; CDR3: CASTITGASNEQFF; DNA: TGTGCCAGCACGATAACAGGGGCGAGCAATGAGCAGTTCTTC